This T cell receptor beta chain was captured by sequencing in a study of cytomegalovirus exposure and HLA in healthy donors. This CDR3 has 14 residues. CDR1 and CDR2 from the germline V gene are SGHVS and FNYEAQ. The junction had 3 bases not matched to a gene; V was cut back by 4 bases and J by 0 bases. The donors were in the roughly 130-subject validation cohort; that cohort was separate from the roughly 730-subject first cohort. Repertoires were generated with immunoSEQ multiplex PCR, while TCRdb's copy carries only in-frame clones and drops some. The table has 250,000 to 350,000 clones, 70% to 90% seen once.

J is TRBJ2-7 and V is TRBV7-6; 7 bases fit TRBD2. Sequencing was done on a sample of PBMCs. The TCR comes from a woman under 30 in good health and CMV-seronegative. The CDR3 loop is CASSWTSSSYEQYF. DNA for the CDR3: TGTGCCAGCAGCTGGACTAGTAGCTCCTACGAGCAGTACTTC. Complete variable domain (other parts from reference TRBV7-6 and TRBJ2-7): GAGVSQSPRYKVTKRGQDVALRCDPISGHVSLYWYRQALGQGPEFLTYFNYEAQQDKSGLPNDRFSAERPEGSISTLTIQRTEQRDSAMYRCASSWTSSSYEQYFGPGTRLTVT.